This T cell receptor (beta chain) was found in a study of technical replicates of blood from a few donors (dated by TCRdb to 2015 to 2018). CDR1 and CDR2 are drawn from the germline V gene (reference sequence): SGHNT, YYREEE. The CDR3, from cysteine to phenylalanine, totals 14 residues. The retained sequence is limited to the CDR3, 42 bases, with the frame set at the first base. V loses 0 bases, J loses 2 bases, and the germline ends lie 8 bases apart. In regard to this clone: Its cognate antigen has yet to be identified. The sample holds no much larger clone one base away, and base qualities are not on file.

The method behind the library was the immunoSEQ multiplex PCR assay. The table comes from immuneACCESS by way of TCRdb, which keeps in-frame sequences with V and J called. Part of the clones is missing from these tables; in studies checked, under half for an unresolved V gene and the rest for unknown reasons. The sample table shows 72,000 or so clones, and around 92% are seen once. Together, the top ten hold under 0.55% of the sample. The clonotype was recovered from a human donor in good health. Material for sequencing was T cells isolated from PBMCs. The rearranged segments are TRBV5-4 and TRBJ1-2, and perhaps TRBD1 as D gene, on 5 matching bases. The nucleotides are TGTGCCAGCAGCTTGGCCAAGGGGAACTATGGCTACACCTTC. Translation gives CASSLAKGNYGYTF.